This T cell receptor beta chain came from a study of T cells after yellow fever vaccination. Universal primer sites and UMIs were introduced during 5'RACE template-switching synthesis of TCR cDNA. TCRdb reprocessed the 5' RACE reads with MiXCR, giving one entry per CDR3 protein. The table includes about 400,000 distinct CDR3 sequences, around 10% detected once. The ends were cut back, 3 bases at V and 5 bases at J, with 10 bases in the middle. This CDR3 spans 13 amino acids. CDR1 is SNHLY, CDR2 FYNNEI, per germline. The chain combines TRBV2 with TRBJ2-5, with D tentatively TRBD1 (6 bases). The material was PBMCs, obtained on the day of the first yellow fever vaccination. The sequence came from a man between 18 and 35 years old who received the YFV17D yellow fever vaccine. The CDR3 region has the DNA TGTGCCAGCAGTGACAGGGGCGTGGAGACCCAGTACTTC. It is translated as CASSDRGVETQYF.